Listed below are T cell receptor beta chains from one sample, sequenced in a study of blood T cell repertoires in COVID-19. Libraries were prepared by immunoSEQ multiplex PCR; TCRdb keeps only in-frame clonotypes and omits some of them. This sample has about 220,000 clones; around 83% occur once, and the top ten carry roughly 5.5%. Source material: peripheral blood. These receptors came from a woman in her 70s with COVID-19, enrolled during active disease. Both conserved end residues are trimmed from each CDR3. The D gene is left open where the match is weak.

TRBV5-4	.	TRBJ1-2	ASSLPGILSNT
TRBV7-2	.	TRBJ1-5	ASSLYSQPQH
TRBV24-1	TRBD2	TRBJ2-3	ATGTSGSTDTQY
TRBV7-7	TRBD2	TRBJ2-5	ASSLALAGGEETQY
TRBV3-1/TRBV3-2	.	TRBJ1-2	ASSQDSLWGYT
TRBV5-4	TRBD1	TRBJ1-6	ASSLPGQGNSPLH
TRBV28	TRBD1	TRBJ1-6	ASSLDRGRASPLH
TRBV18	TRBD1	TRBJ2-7	ASSADRGYEQY
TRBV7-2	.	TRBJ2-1	ASSFEGGPRNEQF
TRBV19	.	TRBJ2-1	ASKRGTLYNEQF
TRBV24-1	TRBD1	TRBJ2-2	ATSDSRTGWDGELF
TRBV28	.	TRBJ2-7	ASSVSTNYEQY
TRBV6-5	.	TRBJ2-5	ASSAVGGETQY
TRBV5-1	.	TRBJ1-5	ASSISGDNQPQH
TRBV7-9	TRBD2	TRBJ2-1	ASRSIAGGDEQF
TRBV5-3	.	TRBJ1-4	ARSLQAGFGEKLF
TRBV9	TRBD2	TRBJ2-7	ASSSGTSGRDEQY
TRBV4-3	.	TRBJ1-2	ASSQDGNNYGYT
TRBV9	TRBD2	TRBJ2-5	ASSLGLAGGEETQY
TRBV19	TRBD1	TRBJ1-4	ASTKWTGKIANEKLF
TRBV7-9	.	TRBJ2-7	ASSSSGLPYEQY
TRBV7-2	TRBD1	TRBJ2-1	ASSQSRGNEQF
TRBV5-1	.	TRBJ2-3	ASSLELADTQY
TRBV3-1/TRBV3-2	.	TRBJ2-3	ASSQGSIRTDTQY
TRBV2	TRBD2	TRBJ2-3	ASKNRLAGGTDTQY
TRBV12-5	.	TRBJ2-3	ASGLDRTSTDTQY
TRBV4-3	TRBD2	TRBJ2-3	ASSQVRLAGGKDTQY
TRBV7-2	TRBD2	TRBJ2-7	ASSWGLAGVEEQY
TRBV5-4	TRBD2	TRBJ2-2	ASSPAGTSVPGELF
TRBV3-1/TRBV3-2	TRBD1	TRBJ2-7	ASVQGQGNEQY
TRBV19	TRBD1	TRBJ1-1	ASSRGATGGLVFGAF
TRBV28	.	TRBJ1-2	ASSFQGSNYGYT
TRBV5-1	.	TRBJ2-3	ASGMSFTDTQY
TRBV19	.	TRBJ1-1	ASSIDGELNTEAF
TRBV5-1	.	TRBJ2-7	ASSLGEKLREQY
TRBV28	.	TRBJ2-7	ASSLIAHGYEQY
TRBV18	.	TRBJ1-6	ASSPTRGGDSPLH
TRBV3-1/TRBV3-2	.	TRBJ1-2	ASSPRDNIGYT
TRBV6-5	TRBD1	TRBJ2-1	ASSLTGEFYNEQF
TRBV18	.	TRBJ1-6	ASSSQGSRPLH
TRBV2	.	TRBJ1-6	ASRADSNSPLH
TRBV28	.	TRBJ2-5	ASRGSVGQFLETQY